One and the same sample provided the 14 T cell receptor beta chains below, sequenced in a study of shared clonotypes between healthy human individuals. The table came from immunoSEQ multiplex PCR; TCRdb's copy has only in-frame clones and leaves some out. The sample has some 2.4 million clones; roughly 93% are singletons. The source material was naive CD4+ T cells from PBMCs. Subset reported: CD45RA+ positively selected. The receptors come from a man younger than 35 in good health. Some clones in this sample may be carry-over from other donors' samples.

As regards this clone: Other DNA sequences from this sample encode an identical CDR3 as well. This chain uses TRBV28 with TRBJ2-7; 7 nucleotides line up with TRBD1. With V trimmed by 5 bases and J by 3 bases, 7 bases remained unmatched. Germline values: CDR1 MDHEN, CDR2 SYDVKM. The CDR3 runs to 14 residues. CDR3 nucleotide sequence: TGTGCCAGCAGTAGACAGGGAGTCAGCTACGAGCAGTACTTC. Protein: CASSRQGVSYEQYF.

This clone was recorded a few times. The chain links TRBV18 to TRBJ1-1; possibly TRBD1 for D (5 bases). Trimming took off 2 bases at V and 5 bases at J, with 12 bases between the two ends. The CDR3 extends over 14 amino acids. CDR1 is KGHSH, CDR2 LQKENI, per germline. In DNA, the CDR3 is TGTGCCAGCTCACCAACGGGGGGTAGGACTGAAGCTTTCTTT. This gives the protein CASSPTGGRTEAFF.

V and J are TRBV6-5 and TRBJ1-2; 12 bases fit TRBD1. V was pared by 4 bases and J by 2 bases, with 5 bases of the junction left unmatched. This CDR3 is 16 amino acids long. In germline, CDR1 is MNHEY, CDR2 SVGAGI. In DNA form, the CDR3 reads TGTGCCAGCAGTTCTAGGGACAGGGGGCTAAACTATGGCTACACCTTC. Its protein product is CASSSRDRGLNYGYTF.

For this clone: Other nucleotide sequences from this sample produce the same CDR3. The chain joins TRBV5-1 to TRBJ2-1; 8 positions match TRBD2. Trimming at V came to 5 bases and at J to 0 bases, leaving 4 bases not matched to a gene. This CDR3 has 15 residues. Germline lookup yields CDR1 SGHRS and CDR2 YFSETQ. The CDR3 region is CASRVSGSSYNEQFF. The CDR3 DNA follows: TGCGCCAGCAGGGTGAGCGGGAGCTCCTACAATGAGCAGTTCTTC.

The chain joins TRBV28 to TRBJ1-5; 9 nucleotides match TRBD1. The germline V gene encodes CDR1 MDHEN and CDR2 SYDVKM. The CDR3 is 17 amino acids. V was clipped by 4 bases and J by 5 bases; unmatched bases: 12. The CDR3 reads CASSSSRRGQGDQPQHF. As DNA, the CDR3 is TGTGCCAGCAGTTCCTCCCGAAGGGGACAGGGAGATCAGCCCCAGCATTTT.

On this clone itself: Within the sample, other DNA sequences also encode this same CDR3. The genes are TRBV7-2 and TRBJ2-2; no definite D call. This CDR3 is 12 amino acids long. The germline V and J ends were trimmed by 0 bases and 7 bases, with 3 bases remaining between them. Germline loops: CDR1 SGHTA, CDR2 FQGNSA. The CDR3 sequence: CASSLAGGELFF. In DNA, the CDR3 is TGTGCCAGCAGCTTAGCGGGCGGGGAGCTGTTTTTT.

The chain recombines TRBV7-6 with TRBJ2-3; D is uncertain. The V gene lost 2 bases and the J gene lost 0 bases, with 9 bases spanning the gap. The CDR3 consists of 15 residues. Germline V lookup: CDR1 SGHVS, CDR2 FNYEAQ. As DNA, the CDR3 is TGTGCCAGCAGCTTACGGGTACAAAGCACAGATACGCAGTATTTT. It yields the protein CASSLRVQSTDTQYF. The full variable domain, with the rest looked up from reference TRBV7-6 and TRBJ2-3, is GAGVSQSPRYKVTKRGQDVALRCDPISGHVSLYWYRQALGQGPEFLTYFNYEAQQDKSGLPNDRFSAERPEGSISTLTIQRTEQRDSAMYRCASSLRVQSTDTQYFGPGTRLTVL.

Details on this clone: A much larger clone is a single base away; this may be a read error. The chain uses TRBV6-6 and TRBJ1-1, with D unresolved. The CDR3 length is 12 residues. The V end lost 4 bases, the J end lost 0 bases, and 3 bases lay between the germline ends. Germline lookup yields CDR1 MNHNY and CDR2 SVGAGI (reference sequence). This chain's CDR3 is CASSLVNTEAFF. In DNA, the CDR3 is TGTGCCAGCAGTTTGGTGAACACTGAAGCTTTCTTT.

This CDR3 is CASSLVRDIYTEAFF. CDR3 nucleotides: TGCGCCAGCAGCTTGGTTAGGGACATCTACACTGAAGCTTTCTTT. The rearrangement links TRBV5-1 to TRBJ1-1; tentatively, D is TRBD1 (6 bases). The CDR3 extends over 15 amino acids. Trimming left V 0 bases short and J 3 bases short, with 12 bases between. Germline CDR1 reads SGHRS; CDR2 reads YFSETQ.

The V and J genes are TRBV19 and TRBJ2-7; D assignment may be TRBD1 or TRBD2 (6 bases each). CDR3 length equals 14 residues. CDR1 and CDR2 from the germline V gene are LNHDA and SQIVND (reference sequence). Trimming took off 5 bases at V and 3 bases at J, with 14 bases between the two ends. The CDR3 loop reads CASSGGWGLYEQYF. CDR3 in DNA: TGTGCCAGTAGTGGGGGCTGGGGACTCTACGAGCAGTACTTC.

V usage is TRBV19 and J usage is TRBJ1-5, with D hard to call. The CDR3 extends over 12 amino acids. Per germline, CDR1 LNHDA and CDR2 SQIVND (reference sequence). V was clipped by 5 bases and J by 3 bases, with 5 bases between them. The CDR3 nucleotides are TGTGCCAGTAGTGTCCCCAATCAGCCCCAGCATTTT. Translating it yields CASSVPNQPQHF.

The genes are TRBV6-5 and TRBJ2-5; the D call may be TRBD1 or TRBD2 (5 bases each). Looked up from germline, CDR1 is MNHEY and CDR2 is SVGAGI. CDR3 size: 12 residues. Trimming stripped 7 bases from V and 4 bases from J, with 10 bases between. The CDR3 region has the DNA TGTGCCAGCATGTCTGGGGGAGAGACCCAGTACTTC. As protein: CASMSGGETQYF.

V usage is TRBV28 and J usage is TRBJ2-7, with unresolved D. CDR3 length: 11 amino acids. The germline V and J ends were trimmed by 2 bases and 5 bases, with 4 bases remaining between them. CDR1 and CDR2 (germline): MDHEN, SYDVKM. CDR3: CASSLNDEQYF. DNA for the CDR3: TGTGCCAGCAGTTTAAATGACGAGCAGTACTTC. Full variable domain (rest looked up from reference TRBV28 and TRBJ2-7): DVKVTQSSRYLVKRTGEKVFLECVQDMDHENMFWYRQDPGLGLRLIYFSYDVKMKEKGDIPEGYSVSREKKERFSLILESASTNQTSMYLCASSLNDEQYFGPGTRLTVT.

The chain recombines TRBV6-1 with TRBJ2-5; 8 nucleotides agree with TRBD1. From germline, CDR1 is MNHNS and CDR2 SASEGT. With 4 bases clipped from V and 2 bases from J, the junction kept 9 bases outside the gene matches. The CDR3 covers 16 residues. The CDR3, as DNA: TGTGCCAGCAGTGCCCAGGGGGCAGCTCGGCAAGAGACCCAGTACTTC. This encodes CASSAQGAARQETQYF.